The entry below describes one TCR beta chain. Its antigen is as yet unknown. The sequenced target, TCR beta, came from blood CD8+ and CD4+ T cells. While CD8+ and CD4+ T cells were isolated negatively, TEMRA cells were enriched by FACS. The entry originates in a study of CD8 T cells in Susac syndrome. Overall study findings and caveats: The study's TCR sequencing and HLA analysis drew on a certain number of individuals. That number was acknowledged as relatively small.

RNA, at roughly 0.5 to 1 ug, was reverse transcribed with random hexamers. TCRdb redid the calling of the immunoSEQ multiplex PCR reads with MiXCR, one entry per CDR3 protein. This sample has more than 110,000 distinct CDR3 sequences, with roughly 94% found just once. This TCR was sampled from a human donor in good health. The sequenced sample was CD8+ T cells from PBMCs.

As DNA, the CDR3 is TGTGCCAGCAGCTCCCCCGGGACAGAGACTAACACCGGGGAGCTGTTTTTT. This gives the protein CASSSPGTETNTGELFF. This rearrangement joins TRBV7-9 to TRBJ2-2, with 7 positions matching TRBD1. Germline lookup yields CDR1 SEHNR and CDR2 FQNEAQ (reference sequence). This CDR3 is built from 17 residues. V lost 4 bases and J lost 2; bases outside the gene matches: 10.